Listed below are T cell receptor beta chains from one sample, sequenced in a study of cytomegalovirus exposure and HLA in healthy donors. Only in-frame clones appear in the TCRdb table, and some are missing; sequencing was by immunoSEQ multiplex PCR. This table holds roughly 120,000 clones, around 74% found once. The sample comprised PBMCs. The receptors stem from a man aged 55 to 69 in good health and CMV-seropositive. Each CDR3 is given with its conserved first and last residue. Each record gives: D gene, clone size, V gene, J gene, CDR3 DNA, CDR3 protein. The D gene is left open where the match is weak. Size tells how often a clone was seen (once, few, many) or the class of an expanded clone, and some rows leave it out.

d_call: -; clone_size: -; v_call: TRBV11-3; j_call: TRBJ2-5; cdr3_nt: TGTGCCAGCAGCTTTGGCGGCGGGGTGGAGGAGACCCAGTACTTC; cdr3_aa: CASSFGGGVEETQYF
d_call: TRBD2; clone_size: -; v_call: TRBV9; j_call: TRBJ2-1; cdr3_nt: TGTGCCAGCAGTGTGCTAGCGGGAGGCTACAATGAGCAGTTCTTC; cdr3_aa: CASSVLAGGYNEQFF
d_call: TRBD1; clone_size: -; v_call: TRBV27; j_call: TRBJ1-4; cdr3_nt: TGTGCCAGCAGATATGCCGGGACAGATAATGAAAAACTGTTTTTT; cdr3_aa: CASRYAGTDNEKLFF
d_call: -; clone_size: -; v_call: TRBV11-2; j_call: TRBJ2-3; cdr3_nt: TGTGCCAGCAGCTTACAGTTCACAGATACGCAGTATTTT; cdr3_aa: CASSLQFTDTQYF
d_call: TRBD1; clone_size: -; v_call: TRBV19; j_call: TRBJ1-3; cdr3_nt: TGTGCCAGTATCCCTCAGGGGGCAAGAAACACCATATATTTT; cdr3_aa: CASIPQGARNTIYF
d_call: TRBD1; clone_size: -; v_call: TRBV9; j_call: TRBJ2-1; cdr3_nt: TGTGCCAGCAGCGTAGGGACAGGGGTTTACAATGAGCAGTTCTTC; cdr3_aa: CASSVGTGVYNEQFF
d_call: -; clone_size: -; v_call: TRBV20-1; j_call: TRBJ2-7; cdr3_nt: TGCAGTGCTACCAACAGGGACGAGCAGTACTTC; cdr3_aa: CSATNRDEQYF
d_call: -; clone_size: -; v_call: TRBV5-4; j_call: TRBJ2-7; cdr3_nt: TGTGCCAGCAGCTACCCGACTCTTAGCTCCTACGAGCAGTACTTC; cdr3_aa: CASSYPTLSSYEQYF
d_call: TRBD1; clone_size: once; v_call: TRBV2; j_call: TRBJ2-7; cdr3_nt: TGTGCCAGCACTGAAGGACAGGGTTTGCACGAGCAGTACTTC; cdr3_aa: CASTEGQGLHEQYF
d_call: -; clone_size: -; v_call: TRBV18; j_call: TRBJ1-1; cdr3_nt: TGTGCCAGCTCACTAGCAGGGATGAACACTGAAGCTTTCTTT; cdr3_aa: CASSLAGMNTEAFF
d_call: -; clone_size: -; v_call: TRBV29-1; j_call: TRBJ1-2; cdr3_nt: TGCAGCCTATCGGTAATACAGGGATCCTATGGCTACACCTTC; cdr3_aa: CSLSVIQGSYGYTF
d_call: -; clone_size: -; v_call: TRBV2; j_call: TRBJ1-3; cdr3_nt: TGTGCCAGCAGTAGACAGGGAAACACCATATATTTT; cdr3_aa: CASSRQGNTIYF
d_call: TRBD2; clone_size: -; v_call: TRBV11-2; j_call: TRBJ2-7; cdr3_nt: TGTGCCAGCAGCATCAGCGGGGGGCACTCTACCTACGAGCAGTACTTC; cdr3_aa: CASSISGGHSTYEQYF
d_call: -; clone_size: -; v_call: TRBV5-3; j_call: TRBJ1-5; cdr3_nt: TGTGCCAGAAGCCTGCCTCTATCCTTTGAGGGAGGTGGCAATCAGCCCCAGCATTTT; cdr3_aa: CARSLPLSFEGGGNQPQHF
d_call: -; clone_size: -; v_call: TRBV6-6; j_call: TRBJ2-2; cdr3_nt: TGTGTCAGCAGTTACGGGGCTTATAACACCGGGGAGCTGTTTTTT; cdr3_aa: CVSSYGAYNTGELFF
d_call: TRBD1; clone_size: -; v_call: TRBV2; j_call: TRBJ1-1; cdr3_nt: TGTGCCAGTGGACAGGGGAACACTGAAGCTTTCTTT; cdr3_aa: CASGQGNTEAFF
d_call: -; clone_size: -; v_call: TRBV19; j_call: TRBJ1-3; cdr3_nt: TGTGCCAGTAGTACCAGGCGGAGGGACACCATATATTTT; cdr3_aa: CASSTRRRDTIYF
d_call: -; clone_size: -; v_call: TRBV7-9; j_call: TRBJ2-6; cdr3_nt: TGTGCCAGCAGCTTACCACGTGGCAGGTCAGGTGGGGCCAACGGCCTGACTTTC; cdr3_aa: CASSLPRGRSGGANGLTF
d_call: TRBD1; clone_size: -; v_call: TRBV2; j_call: TRBJ1-5; cdr3_nt: TGTGCCAGCAGTACAGGGGAAGGACCCCAGCATTTT; cdr3_aa: CASSTGEGPQHF
d_call: TRBD1; clone_size: -; v_call: TRBV5-1; j_call: TRBJ2-4; cdr3_nt: TGCGCCAGCAGTCCGACAGGGGGCAGGTTCAGTCAGTACTTC; cdr3_aa: CASSPTGGRFSQYF
d_call: -; clone_size: -; v_call: TRBV6-1; j_call: TRBJ1-2; cdr3_nt: TGTGCCAGCAGTGAGACAACTAACTATGGCTACACCTTC; cdr3_aa: CASSETTNYGYTF
d_call: -; clone_size: once; v_call: TRBV7-3; j_call: TRBJ2-5; cdr3_nt: TGTGCCAGCAGCTTACAGGGGGGTGAGGAGACCCAGTACTTC; cdr3_aa: CASSLQGGEETQYF
d_call: TRBD1; clone_size: -; v_call: TRBV19; j_call: TRBJ1-2; cdr3_nt: TGTGCCACCTCCCCCGCCGGTTCAGGGGGCAGCTATGGCTACACCTTC; cdr3_aa: CATSPAGSGGSYGYTF
d_call: TRBD2; clone_size: -; v_call: TRBV9; j_call: TRBJ2-1; cdr3_nt: TGTGCCAGCAGCGTAGCAACTAGCGGGTTCAGCTCCTACAATGAGCAGTTCTTC; cdr3_aa: CASSVATSGFSSYNEQFF
d_call: TRBD2; clone_size: -; v_call: TRBV9; j_call: TRBJ2-2; cdr3_nt: TGTGCCAGCAGCGGAGGGTTAGCGGGAGGCACCGGGGAGCTGTTTTTT; cdr3_aa: CASSGGLAGGTGELFF
d_call: TRBD2; clone_size: few; v_call: TRBV4-1; j_call: TRBJ2-7; cdr3_nt: TGCGCCAGCAGCCTAGGACTAGCGGGAGGGCTTTACGAGCAGTACTTC; cdr3_aa: CASSLGLAGGLYEQYF
d_call: -; clone_size: -; v_call: TRBV7-9; j_call: TRBJ2-2; cdr3_nt: TGTGCCAGCAGCTTACAGGGATCGAACACCGGGGAGCTGTTTTTT; cdr3_aa: CASSLQGSNTGELFF
d_call: -; clone_size: -; v_call: TRBV4-1; j_call: TRBJ2-5; cdr3_nt: TGCGCCAGCAGCCAAGGTACTACGGGATCCCGGCCCGAAGAGGCCCAGTACTTC; cdr3_aa: CASSQGTTGSRPEEAQYF
d_call: -; clone_size: -; v_call: TRBV9; j_call: TRBJ2-7; cdr3_nt: TGTGCCGGCAGCGTATCCGCGGGAAATCGATACTACGAGCAGTACTTC; cdr3_aa: CAGSVSAGNRYYEQYF
d_call: -; clone_size: -; v_call: TRBV10-3; j_call: TRBJ1-6; cdr3_nt: TGTGCCATCAGTGAGAACAGGGCGAATTCACCCCTCCACTTT; cdr3_aa: CAISENRANSPLHF
d_call: -; clone_size: few; v_call: TRBV5-5; j_call: TRBJ2-7; cdr3_nt: TGTGCCAGCAGCCCCGCGACAGATTACGAGCAGTACTTC; cdr3_aa: CASSPATDYEQYF
d_call: TRBD1; clone_size: -; v_call: TRBV5-1; j_call: TRBJ1-2; cdr3_nt: TGCGCCAGCAGCCCTACCGGGACAGGGCTAGGCTACACCTTC; cdr3_aa: CASSPTGTGLGYTF
d_call: -; clone_size: -; v_call: TRBV28; j_call: TRBJ1-1; cdr3_nt: TGTGCGGTCCATGCGGGGCAGCCGAACACTGAAGCTTTCTTT; cdr3_aa: CAVHAGQPNTEAFF
d_call: TRBD1; clone_size: -; v_call: TRBV7-9; j_call: TRBJ2-3; cdr3_nt: TGTGCCAGCAGCCAACCGGGACAGGGGAATTGGCACGCAGATACGCAGTATTTT; cdr3_aa: CASSQPGQGNWHADTQYF
d_call: -; clone_size: few; v_call: TRBV18; j_call: TRBJ1-1; cdr3_nt: TGTGCCAGCTCACCGGGCAGAGTGGGTACTGAAGCTTTCTTT; cdr3_aa: CASSPGRVGTEAFF
d_call: TRBD1; clone_size: -; v_call: TRBV5-1; j_call: TRBJ1-6; cdr3_nt: TGCGCCAGCAGCCGGACAGGGAGCTCCTATAATTCACCCCTCCACTTT; cdr3_aa: CASSRTGSSYNSPLHF
d_call: TRBD1; clone_size: -; v_call: TRBV5-1; j_call: TRBJ1-2; cdr3_nt: TGCGCCAGCAGCGTTAGACAGGGGGTTGATGGCTACACCTTC; cdr3_aa: CASSVRQGVDGYTF
d_call: -; clone_size: few; v_call: TRBV13; j_call: TRBJ1-2; cdr3_nt: TGTGCCAGCAGCTTTAGCGTCCTTGCATATGGCTACACCTTC; cdr3_aa: CASSFSVLAYGYTF
d_call: TRBD2; clone_size: -; v_call: TRBV18; j_call: TRBJ2-2; cdr3_nt: TGTGCCAGCTCACCACCTAGCGGGAGCACCGGGGAGCTGTTTTTT; cdr3_aa: CASSPPSGSTGELFF
d_call: TRBD1; clone_size: -; v_call: TRBV7-3; j_call: TRBJ2-1; cdr3_nt: TGTGCCAGCAGCTTAAATACGGGACAGTGGGATGAGCAGTTCTTC; cdr3_aa: CASSLNTGQWDEQFF
d_call: -; clone_size: -; v_call: TRBV27; j_call: TRBJ1-2; cdr3_nt: TGTGCCAGCAGTTATGCGGCCCGCTATGGCTACACCTTC; cdr3_aa: CASSYAARYGYTF
d_call: -; clone_size: -; v_call: TRBV18; j_call: TRBJ2-7; cdr3_nt: TGTGCCAGCTCACCAGCAGGGGGGATCTACGAGCAGTACTTC; cdr3_aa: CASSPAGGIYEQYF
d_call: -; clone_size: -; v_call: TRBV7-9; j_call: TRBJ1-5; cdr3_nt: TGTGCCAGCGGCGGGGCAGGGAGAAATCAGCCCCAGCATTTT; cdr3_aa: CASGGAGRNQPQHF
d_call: TRBD1; clone_size: -; v_call: TRBV7-9; j_call: TRBJ2-7; cdr3_nt: TGTGCCAGCAGCCTTGCCGGGACAGGGATTGCCTTC; cdr3_aa: CASSLAGTGIAF
d_call: -; clone_size: few; v_call: TRBV6-6; j_call: TRBJ1-1; cdr3_nt: TGTGCCAGCAGTCCCGGGAACACTGAAGCTTTCTTT; cdr3_aa: CASSPGNTEAFF
d_call: -; clone_size: few; v_call: TRBV7-9; j_call: TRBJ2-6; cdr3_nt: TGTTCCAGCAGCTTACGGACGGTCTCTGGGGCCAACGGCCTGACTTTC; cdr3_aa: CSSSLRTVSGANGLTF
d_call: TRBD2; clone_size: -; v_call: TRBV5-4; j_call: TRBJ2-7; cdr3_nt: TGTGCCAGCAGCTTCCCGACTAGCGGGAGGGCCGAGCAGTACTTC; cdr3_aa: CASSFPTSGRAEQYF
d_call: -; clone_size: few; v_call: TRBV7-9; j_call: TRBJ2-5; cdr3_nt: TGTGCCAGCAGCCGATACGGGGTACAAGAGACCCAGTACTTC; cdr3_aa: CASSRYGVQETQYF
d_call: -; clone_size: -; v_call: TRBV19; j_call: TRBJ1-1; cdr3_nt: TGTGCCAGTAGTATAGCATGGACAGCGGACACTGAAGCTTTCTTT; cdr3_aa: CASSIAWTADTEAFF
d_call: TRBD1; clone_size: -; v_call: TRBV5-1; j_call: TRBJ1-6; cdr3_nt: TGCGCCAGCAGCTTGGCCCCGGGAGGGACAGGGGGCTTACCCCTCCACTTT; cdr3_aa: CASSLAPGGTGGLPLHF
d_call: -; clone_size: -; v_call: TRBV7-9; j_call: TRBJ1-1; cdr3_nt: TGTGCCAGCAGCATCCAGGGGCACACTGAAGCTTTCTTT; cdr3_aa: CASSIQGHTEAFF
d_call: TRBD2; clone_size: -; v_call: TRBV5-1; j_call: TRBJ2-1; cdr3_nt: TGCGCCAGCAGAAGCGGGAGTTTGGACAATGAGCAGTTCTTC; cdr3_aa: CASRSGSLDNEQFF
d_call: -; clone_size: -; v_call: TRBV5-5; j_call: TRBJ2-5; cdr3_nt: TGTGCCAGCAGCGGGGTTCCACGGGACTACCAAGAGACCCAGTACTTC; cdr3_aa: CASSGVPRDYQETQYF
d_call: -; clone_size: once; v_call: TRBV7-6; j_call: TRBJ2-7; cdr3_nt: TGTGCCAGCAGCTTAAGCTTAGCTCCCTCGACCGACAGGACCTCCTACGAGCAGTACTTC; cdr3_aa: CASSLSLAPSTDRTSYEQYF
d_call: TRBD1; clone_size: -; v_call: TRBV10-2; j_call: TRBJ2-3; cdr3_nt: TGCGCCAGCAGCCCCCGGGACAGGTTTGGAGATACGCAGTATTTT; cdr3_aa: CASSPRDRFGDTQYF
d_call: -; clone_size: -; v_call: TRBV11-2; j_call: TRBJ1-2; cdr3_nt: TGTGCCAGCAGCCTTACCCACCCGGGAGAGGGCTACACCTTC; cdr3_aa: CASSLTHPGEGYTF
d_call: TRBD1; clone_size: -; v_call: TRBV9; j_call: TRBJ1-3; cdr3_nt: TGTGCCAGCAGCGTATCCGGACAGGGAGGAGGTGGAAACACCATATATTTT; cdr3_aa: CASSVSGQGGGGNTIYF
d_call: -; clone_size: -; v_call: TRBV7-2; j_call: TRBJ1-2; cdr3_nt: TGTGCCAGCAGCCCTAGGACAGAAGCGTTCTATGGCTACACCTTC; cdr3_aa: CASSPRTEAFYGYTF
d_call: -; clone_size: -; v_call: TRBV6-1; j_call: TRBJ1-5; cdr3_nt: TGTGCCAGCAGAGAGTATAGCAATCAGCCCCAGCATTTT; cdr3_aa: CASREYSNQPQHF